The 9 T cell receptor beta chains given below trace back to one sample, sequenced in a study of control samples from healthy donors and cancer patients. Clones were read by immunoSEQ multiplex PCR, and TCRdb kept only the in-frame ones, dropping some. The table records tens of thousands of clones, 93% of them present only once. Material: PBMCs. The receptors shown here come from a woman aged 45-60 years with head and neck cancer.

The chain is built from TRBV19 and TRBJ2-7, with TRBD1 as a possible D gene (6 bases). The CDR3 sequence is 13 residues long. Trimming cost V 5 bases and J 3 bases, with 11 bases left between them. CDR1 is LNHDA and CDR2 is SQIVND in the germline V gene (reference sequence). The CDR3 DNA sequence: TGTGCCAGTAGTCTTGGACAGAGCTACGAGCAGTACTTC. It translates to CASSLGQSYEQYF.

The chain carries TRBV5-1 and TRBJ1-6; 9 nucleotides match TRBD1. The V segment lost 4 bases and the J segment 7 bases; nucleotides outside the gene matches: 6. Per germline, CDR1 SGHRS and CDR2 YFSETQ. This CDR3 is 15 amino acids long. The CDR3 DNA follows: TGCGCCAGCAGCGTTCGGACAGGGGAAAATTCACCCCTCCACTTT. Protein: CASSVRTGENSPLHF.

The CDR3 spells CATSDSSRRTEAFF. The CDR3 bases are TGTGCCACCAGTGATTCCTCGAGGAGGACTGAAGCTTTCTTT. The rearrangement uses TRBV24-1 and TRBJ1-1; the D is unclear. This CDR3 has 14 amino acids. The germline V and J ends were trimmed by 2 bases and 5 bases, with 11 bases remaining between them. Germline CDR1 reads KGHDR; CDR2 reads SFDVKD.

The CDR3 protein is CASSRTGASTDTQYF. The CDR3 coding sequence is TGCGCCAGCAGTCGTACAGGGGCTAGCACAGATACGCAGTATTTT. The chain carries TRBV10-1 and TRBJ2-3, with 7 nucleotides matching TRBD1. Trimming took 5 bases from V and 0 from J; bases not matched to a gene: 5. The CDR3 length is 15 residues. The germline gives CDR1 WNHNN, CDR2 SYGVQD (reference sequence).

This clone has just one count. V is TRBV27 and J is TRBJ2-7, with TRBD1 matching 9 bases. The CDR3 is made up of 14 amino acids. With 2 bases clipped from V and 4 bases from J, the junction kept 3 bases outside the gene matches. CDR1 is MNHEY and CDR2 is SMNVEV in the germline V gene (reference sequence). This CDR3 is CASSLGQGWYEQYF. The CDR3, as DNA: TGTGCCAGCAGTTTAGGACAGGGGTGGTACGAGCAGTACTTC.

V is TRBV4-3 and J is TRBJ2-3; either TRBD1 or TRBD2 may supply D (5 bases each). Germline CDR1 and CDR2: LGHNA and YSLEER. V was trimmed by 4 bases and J by 2 bases, leaving 16 bases between them. CDR3 length: 16 amino acids. The CDR3 sequence: CASSLYPLGDTDTQYF. The CDR3 region has the DNA TGCGCCAGCAGCCTGTATCCTTTGGGGGACACAGATACGCAGTATTTT.

The chain is built from TRBV3-1 (or the pseudogene TRBV3-2) and TRBJ2-2; no clear D gene. CDR3 length equals 13 residues. Deletions cut 4 bases from V and 0 bases from J, with 3 bases between. From germline, CDR1 is LGHDT and CDR2 YNNKEL (reference sequence). CDR3 sequence: CASSPPNTGELFF. CDR3 DNA sequence: TGTGCCAGCAGCCCTCCGAACACCGGGGAGCTGTTTTTT.

V is TRBV2 and J is TRBJ1-3; no clear D. Germline CDR1 and CDR2: SNHLY and FYNNEI. This CDR3 contains 14 residues. V lost 4 bases to trimming and J lost 0 bases, with 7 bases between them. CDR3 DNA sequence: TGTGCCAGCAGTGTTTTCGACTCTGGAAACACCATATATTTT. It translates to CASSVFDSGNTIYF.

The gene calls are TRBV7-8 and TRBJ1-2; 10 positions match TRBD1. The CDR3 runs 14 residues. The germline gives CDR1 SGHVS, CDR2 FQNEAQ. The junction had 6 bases not matched to a gene; V was cut back by 5 bases and J by 6 bases. The CDR3 protein is CASSQGQGRDGYTF. CDR3 coding DNA: TGTGCCAGCAGCCAGGGACAGGGGCGGGATGGCTACACCTTC.